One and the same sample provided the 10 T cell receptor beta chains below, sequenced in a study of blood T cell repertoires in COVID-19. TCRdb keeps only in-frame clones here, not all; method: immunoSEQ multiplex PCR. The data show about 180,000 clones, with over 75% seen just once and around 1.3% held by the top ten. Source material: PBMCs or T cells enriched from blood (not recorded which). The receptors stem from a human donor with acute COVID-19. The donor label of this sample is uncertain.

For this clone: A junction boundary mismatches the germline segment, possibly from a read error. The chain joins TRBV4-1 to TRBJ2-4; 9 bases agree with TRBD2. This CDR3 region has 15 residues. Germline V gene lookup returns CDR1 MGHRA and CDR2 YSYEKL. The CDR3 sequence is CASSQDRGGGALMNF. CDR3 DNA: TGCGCCAGCAGCCAAGATCGAGGCGGGGGGGCCCTTATGAACTTC.

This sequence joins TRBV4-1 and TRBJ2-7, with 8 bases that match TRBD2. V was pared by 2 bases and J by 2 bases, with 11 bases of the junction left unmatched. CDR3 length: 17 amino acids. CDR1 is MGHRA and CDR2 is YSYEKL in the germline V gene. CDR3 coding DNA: TGCGCCAGCAGCCAATTCTTTAGCGGGGAAGGTCCCTACGAGCAGTACTTC. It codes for CASSQFFSGEGPYEQYF.

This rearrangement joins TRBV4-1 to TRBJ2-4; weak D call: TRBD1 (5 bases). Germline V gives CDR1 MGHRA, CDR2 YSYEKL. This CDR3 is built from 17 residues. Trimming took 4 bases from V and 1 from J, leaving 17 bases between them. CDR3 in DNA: TGCGCCAGCAGCCTAGTAGGCAGGGCCAAGGCCAAAAACATTCAGTACTTC. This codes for CASSLVGRAKAKNIQYF.

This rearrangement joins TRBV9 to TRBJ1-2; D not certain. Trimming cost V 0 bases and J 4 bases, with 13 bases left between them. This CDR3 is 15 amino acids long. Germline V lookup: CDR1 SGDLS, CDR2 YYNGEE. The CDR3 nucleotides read TGTGCCAGCAGCGTAGATGAGGGTAAAGTCTATGGCTACACCTTC. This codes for CASSVDEGKVYGYTF.

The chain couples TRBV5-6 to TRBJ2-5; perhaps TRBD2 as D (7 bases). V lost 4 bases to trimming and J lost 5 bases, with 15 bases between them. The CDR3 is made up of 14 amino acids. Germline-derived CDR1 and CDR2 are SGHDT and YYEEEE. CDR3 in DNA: TGTGCCAGCAGCAGACGGGGGGCTGGGGAGACCCAGTACTTC. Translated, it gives CASSRRGAGETQYF.

This CDR3 is CASSQGGRGLAETQYF. The CDR3 bases are TGCGCCAGCAGCCAAGGGGGACGGGGACTAGCAGAGACCCAGTACTTC. V and J are TRBV4-1 and TRBJ2-5, with 9 nucleotides matching TRBD2. The CDR3 has 16 residues. Trimming at V came to 1 base and at J to 4 bases, leaving 7 bases not matched to a gene. Germline assignment: CDR1 MGHRA and CDR2 YSYEKL.

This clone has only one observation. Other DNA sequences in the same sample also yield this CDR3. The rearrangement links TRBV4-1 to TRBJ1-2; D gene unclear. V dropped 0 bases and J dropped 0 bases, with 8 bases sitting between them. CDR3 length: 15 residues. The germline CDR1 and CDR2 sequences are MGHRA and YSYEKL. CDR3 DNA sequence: TGCGCCAGCAGCCAAGATCCCGGAGCTAACTATGGCTACACCTTC. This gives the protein CASSQDPGANYGYTF.

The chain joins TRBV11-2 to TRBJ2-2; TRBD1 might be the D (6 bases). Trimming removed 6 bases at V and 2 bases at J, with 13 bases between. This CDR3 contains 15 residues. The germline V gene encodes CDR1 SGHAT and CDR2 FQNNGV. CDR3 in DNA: TGTGCCAGCAGGGGCTTGACAGGAAACACCGGGGAGCTGTTTTTT. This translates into CASRGLTGNTGELFF. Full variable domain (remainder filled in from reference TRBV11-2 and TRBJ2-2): EAGVAQSPRYKIIEKRQSVAFWCNPISGHATLYWYQQILGQGPKLLIQFQNNGVVDDSQLPKDRFSAERLKGVDSTLKIQPAKLEDSAVYLCASRGLTGNTGELFFGEGSRLTVL.

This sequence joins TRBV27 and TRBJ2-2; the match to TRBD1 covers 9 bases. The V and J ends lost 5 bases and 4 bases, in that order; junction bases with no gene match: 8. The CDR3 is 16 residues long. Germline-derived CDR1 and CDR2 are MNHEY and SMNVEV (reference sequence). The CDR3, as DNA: TGTGCCAGCAGTCATACAGGGGGCTTCGGCACCGGGGAGCTGTTTTTT. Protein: CASSHTGGFGTGELFF.

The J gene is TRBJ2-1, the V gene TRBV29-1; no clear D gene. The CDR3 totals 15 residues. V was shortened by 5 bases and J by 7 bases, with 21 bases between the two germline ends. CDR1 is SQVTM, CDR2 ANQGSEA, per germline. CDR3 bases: TGCAGCGTTTATTTGTGGTTCGCCTCGCGGAATGAGCAGTTCTTC. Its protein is CSVYLWFASRNEQFF.